This entry concerns a single T cell receptor (beta chain). No antigen is known for it. One entry per CDR3 protein, called by TCRdb with MiXCR from the 5' RACE reads. The sample contains about 1.7 million distinct CDR3 sequences, about 32% of which appear only once. This sample is part of a study of identical twins. Study-wide results and caveats: Diverse VJ usage suggested most zero-insertion clonotypes were not invariant T cells. Insertions ran lower in abundant cord blood beta clonotypes, though not in memory repertoires.

The germline gives CDR1 SGHRS, CDR2 YFSETQ. V was pared by 1 base and J by 1 base, with 7 bases between. This CDR3 is 14 amino acids long. The sequenced sample consisted of cord blood. The TCR comes from a newborn girl in good health. V and J are TRBV5-1 and TRBJ2-3; D is uncertain. The CDR3 protein is CASSLWKGTDTQYF. The CDR3 DNA is TGCGCCAGCAGCTTGTGGAAAGGCACAGATACGCAGTATTTT.